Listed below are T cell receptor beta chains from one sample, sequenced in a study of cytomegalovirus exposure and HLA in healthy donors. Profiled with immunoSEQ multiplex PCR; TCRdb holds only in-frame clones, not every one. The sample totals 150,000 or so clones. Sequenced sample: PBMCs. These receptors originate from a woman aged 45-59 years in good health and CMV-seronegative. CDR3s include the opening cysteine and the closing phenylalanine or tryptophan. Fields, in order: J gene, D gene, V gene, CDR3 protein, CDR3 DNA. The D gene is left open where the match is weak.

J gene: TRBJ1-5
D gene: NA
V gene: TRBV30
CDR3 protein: CAWSLSVNQPQHF
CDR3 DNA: TGTGCCTGGAGTTTGTCAGTCAATCAGCCCCAGCATTTT

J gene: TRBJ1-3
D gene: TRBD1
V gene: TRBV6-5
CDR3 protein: CASSQTGSSGNTIYF
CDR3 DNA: TGTGCCAGCAGTCAGACAGGGAGCTCTGGAAACACCATATATTTT

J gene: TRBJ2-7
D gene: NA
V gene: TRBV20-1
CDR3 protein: CSARSRTDLSF
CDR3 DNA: TGCAGTGCCCGATCCCGGACAGATTTGAGCTTC

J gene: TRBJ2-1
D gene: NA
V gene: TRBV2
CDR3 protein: CASKSRRENEQFF
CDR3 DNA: TGTGCCAGCAAGTCTAGGCGAGAGAATGAGCAGTTCTTC

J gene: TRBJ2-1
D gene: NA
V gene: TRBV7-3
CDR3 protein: CASSSGRWNEQFF
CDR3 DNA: TGTGCCAGCAGCTCCGGGAGATGGAATGAGCAGTTCTTC

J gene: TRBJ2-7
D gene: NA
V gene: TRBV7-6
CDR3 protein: CASSLSLASYEQYF
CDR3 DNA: TGTGCCAGCAGCTTATCTTTGGCCAGCTACGAGCAGTACTTC

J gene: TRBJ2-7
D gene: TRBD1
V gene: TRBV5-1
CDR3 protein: CASSSTGGAPDEQYF
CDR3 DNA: TGCGCCAGCAGCTCGACAGGGGGCGCCCCCGACGAGCAGTACTTC

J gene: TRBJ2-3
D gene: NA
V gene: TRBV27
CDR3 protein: CASSLYGARTDTQYF
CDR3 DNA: TGTGCCAGCAGTTTATATGGGGCGCGCACAGATACGCAGTATTTT

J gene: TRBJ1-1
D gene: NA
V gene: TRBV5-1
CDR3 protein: CASSLEEKAFF
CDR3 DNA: TGCGCCAGCAGCTTGGAGGAGAAAGCTTTCTTT

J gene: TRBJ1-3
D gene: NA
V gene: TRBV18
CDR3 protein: CASSPLTGPKSSGNTIYF
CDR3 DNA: TGTGCCAGCTCACCGCTGACAGGCCCAAAGAGCTCTGGAAACACCATATATTTT

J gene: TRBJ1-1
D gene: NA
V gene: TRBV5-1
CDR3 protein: CASSTEPGGTEAFF
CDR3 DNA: TGCGCCAGCAGTACCGAACCGGGAGGCACTGAAGCTTTCTTT

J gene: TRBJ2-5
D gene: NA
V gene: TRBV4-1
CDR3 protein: CASSQAHRETQYF
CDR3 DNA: TGCGCCAGCAGCCAAGCCCACCGGGAGACCCAGTACTTC

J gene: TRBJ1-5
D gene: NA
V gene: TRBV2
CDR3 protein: CASSGAPRGPQHF
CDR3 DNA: TGTGCCAGCAGCGGTGCCCCCCGGGGGCCCCAGCATTTT

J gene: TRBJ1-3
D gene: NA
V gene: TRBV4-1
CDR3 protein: CASSQQQGSVNTIYF
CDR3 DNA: TGCGCCAGCAGCCAACAACAGGGTTCTGTGAACACCATATATTTT

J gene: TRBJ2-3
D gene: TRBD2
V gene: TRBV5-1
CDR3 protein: CASSLFSGGPTDTQYF
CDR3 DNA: TGCGCCAGCAGCCTGTTTAGCGGGGGGCCCACAGATACGCAGTATTTT

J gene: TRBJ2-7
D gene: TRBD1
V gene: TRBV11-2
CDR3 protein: CASSSIRGTGNTYEQYF
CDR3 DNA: TGTGCCAGCAGCTCCATTCGGGGGACAGGTAATACCTACGAGCAGTACTTC

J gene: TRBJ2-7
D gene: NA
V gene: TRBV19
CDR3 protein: CATSPGGYEQYF
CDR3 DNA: TGTGCCACCTCCCCCGGGGGCTACGAGCAGTACTTC

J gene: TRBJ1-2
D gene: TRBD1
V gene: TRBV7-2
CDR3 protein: CASSRDRRYGYTF
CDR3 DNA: TGTGCCAGCAGCCGGGACAGGCGCTATGGCTACACCTTC

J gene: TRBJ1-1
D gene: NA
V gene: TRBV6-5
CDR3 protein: CASSYSMAELHTEAFF
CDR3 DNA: TGTGCCAGCAGTTACTCGATGGCAGAACTACACACTGAAGCTTTCTTT

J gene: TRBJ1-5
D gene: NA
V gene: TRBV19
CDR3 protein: CASSKGGGYQPQHF
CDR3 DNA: TGTGCCAGTAGTAAGGGAGGAGGCTATCAGCCCCAGCATTTT

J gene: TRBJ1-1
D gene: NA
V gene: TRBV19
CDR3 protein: CASSSRVGAYTEAFF
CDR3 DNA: TGTGCCAGTAGTAGCCGCGTGGGGGCGTACACTGAAGCTTTCTTT

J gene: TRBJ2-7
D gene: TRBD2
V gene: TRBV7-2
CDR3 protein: CATHGLAGTSRAEQYF
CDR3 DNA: TGTGCCACCCACGGGCTAGCGGGAACAAGCCGGGCCGAGCAGTACTTC

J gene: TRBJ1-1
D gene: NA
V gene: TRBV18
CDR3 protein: CASSPGGGHTEAFF
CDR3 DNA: TGTGCCAGCTCACCAGGGGGAGGCCACACTGAAGCTTTCTTT

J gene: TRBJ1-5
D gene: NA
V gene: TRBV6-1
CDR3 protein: CASRDSYSNQPQHF
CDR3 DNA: TGTGCCAGCAGAGACAGTTATAGCAATCAGCCCCAGCATTTT

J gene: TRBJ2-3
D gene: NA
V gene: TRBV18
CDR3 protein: CASSPLGQGGTDTQYF
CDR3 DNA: TGTGCCAGCTCACCACTCGGCCAGGGCGGCACAGATACGCAGTATTTT

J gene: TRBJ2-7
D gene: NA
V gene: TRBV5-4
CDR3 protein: CASSPTPSTSYEQYF
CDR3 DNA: TGTGCCAGCAGCCCTACTCCTAGCACCTCCTACGAGCAGTACTTC

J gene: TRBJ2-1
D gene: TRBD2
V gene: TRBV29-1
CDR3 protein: CSLLGGLDPDEQFF
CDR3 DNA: TGCAGCCTCCTGGGAGGGCTAGATCCCGATGAGCAGTTCTTC

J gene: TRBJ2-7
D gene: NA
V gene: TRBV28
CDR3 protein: CASTPWQGFNEQYF
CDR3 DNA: TGTGCCAGCACCCCATGGCAGGGGTTCAACGAGCAGTACTTC

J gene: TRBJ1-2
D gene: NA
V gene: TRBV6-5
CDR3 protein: CASSPTPYYGYSF
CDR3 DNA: TGTGCCAGCAGTCCAACACCGTACTATGGCTACTCCTTC

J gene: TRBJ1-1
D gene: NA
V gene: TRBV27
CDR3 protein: CASSLWGGYTEAFF
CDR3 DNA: TGTGCCAGCAGTTTATGGGGGGGGTACACTGAAGCTTTCTTT

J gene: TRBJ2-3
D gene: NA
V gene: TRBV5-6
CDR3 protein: CASSLDHSISTDTQYF
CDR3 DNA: TGTGCCAGCAGCTTGGATCACAGCATTTCCACAGATACGCAGTATTTT

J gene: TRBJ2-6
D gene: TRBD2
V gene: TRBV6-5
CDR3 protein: CAAFKGGRGANVLTF
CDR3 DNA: TGTGCCGCCTTCAAGGGAGGGCGGGGGGCCAACGTCCTGACTTTC

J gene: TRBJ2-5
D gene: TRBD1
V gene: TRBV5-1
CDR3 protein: CASSLAGGFQETQYF
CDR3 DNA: TGCGCCAGCAGCTTGGCAGGGGGCTTCCAAGAGACCCAGTACTTC

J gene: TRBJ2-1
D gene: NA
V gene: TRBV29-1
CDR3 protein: CSLSGFRGRGGEQFF
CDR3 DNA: TGCAGTCTGAGCGGATTCCGCGGGAGAGGGGGGGAGCAGTTCTTC

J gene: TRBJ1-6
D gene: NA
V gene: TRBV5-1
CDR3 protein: CASSSIGGVSNSPLHF
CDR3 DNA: TGCGCCAGCAGCTCGATCGGGGGAGTCAGTAATTCACCCCTCCACTTT

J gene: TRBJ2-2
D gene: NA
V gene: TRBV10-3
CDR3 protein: CAISESHVPGELFF
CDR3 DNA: TGTGCCATCAGTGAGTCACATGTTCCCGGGGAGCTGTTTTTT

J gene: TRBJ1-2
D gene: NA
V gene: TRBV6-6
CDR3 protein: CASSYHTGEDGYTF
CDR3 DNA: TGTGCCAGCAGTTACCATACCGGGGAGGATGGCTACACCTTC

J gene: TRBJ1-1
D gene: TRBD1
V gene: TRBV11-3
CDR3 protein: CASSSQGGNTEAFF
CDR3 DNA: TGTGCCAGCAGCTCACAGGGGGGCAACACTGAAGCTTTCTTT

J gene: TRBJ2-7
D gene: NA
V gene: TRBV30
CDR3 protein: CAWSVPSASYEQYF
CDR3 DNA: TGTGCCTGGAGTGTACCTAGCGCGAGCTACGAGCAGTACTTC

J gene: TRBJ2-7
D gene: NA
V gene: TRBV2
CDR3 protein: CASKLRGGDEQYF
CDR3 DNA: TGTGCCAGCAAATTGAGGGGAGGAGACGAGCAGTACTTC

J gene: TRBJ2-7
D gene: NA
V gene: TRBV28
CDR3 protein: CASSLVLKSGPAYEQYF
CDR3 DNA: TGTGCCAGCAGTTTAGTCCTTAAATCAGGCCCGGCCTACGAGCAGTACTTC

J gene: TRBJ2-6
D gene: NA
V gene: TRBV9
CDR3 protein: CASSVRSRGPGANVLTF
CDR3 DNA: TGTGCCAGCAGCGTAAGGAGCAGGGGCCCTGGGGCCAACGTCCTGACTTTC

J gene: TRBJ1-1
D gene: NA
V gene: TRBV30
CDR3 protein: CAWSVRGNTEAFF
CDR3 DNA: TGTGCCTGGAGTGTAAGGGGGAACACTGAAGCTTTCTTT